In its sample, the clone carrying this T cell receptor (beta chain) was seen a few times. This record comes from a study of T cells in Graves' hyperthyroidism and ophthalmopathy. Amplified regions were TCR beta CDR3 sequences from RNA transcripts. In the first-round RT-PCR of the TCR CDR3, the HTBI primer set was used. TCRdb itself ran the multiplex PCR reads through MiXCR, one entry per CDR3 protein. Seen here are approximately 410,000 distinct CDR3 sequences, about 15% observed once, and the top ten hold roughly 13%. The V gene's germline CDR1 is SGHRS and CDR2 YFSETQ. V was pared by 10 bases and J by 4 bases, with 14 bases between. This CDR3 has 12 amino acids.

This chain joins TRBV5-1 and TRBJ2-5; D is perhaps TRBD1 (6 bases). What was sequenced was blood. The TCR was taken from a man aged 18 to 29 with Graves' ophthalmopathy. This CDR3 is CASRGSGETQYF. The CDR3 DNA reads as TGCGCCTCAAGGGGGAGTGGAGAGACCCAGTACTTC.